These 3 T cell receptor beta chains were sequenced from one sample in a study of OX40 agonist ivuxolimab in advanced cancers. Sequencing was performed with immunoSEQ multiplex PCR; in TCRdb, only in-frame clones are kept and a portion is missing. The top ten hold 26% of the sample, which has about 26,000 clones, around 81% seen once. The sample was CD4+ or CD8+ T cells sorted from blood, taken in a trial of the OX40 agonist ivuxolimab. All receptors come from an adult with an advanced solid tumor such as melanoma, head and neck, liver or kidney cancer.

In its sample, this clone was seen a few times. The chain combines TRBV28 with TRBJ1-1; the D is unclear. Germline CDR1 and CDR2: MDHEN and SYDVKM. This CDR3 has 14 amino acids. The germline V and J ends were trimmed by 4 bases and 1 base, with 10 bases remaining between them. The CDR3 spells CASSWGYGNTEAFF. The CDR3 bases are TGTGCCAGCAGTTGGGGTTACGGGAACACTGAAGCTTTCTTT.

The chain has TRBV9 and TRBJ2-1; TRBD1 matches 9 bases. The CDR3 totals 17 residues. V lost 0 bases and J lost 6; bases outside the gene matches: 10. The germline V gene encodes CDR1 SGDLS and CDR2 YYNGEE. In nucleotides, the CDR3 is TGTGCCAGCAGCGTAGTTAGAGCCGGGACAGGGATCAATGAGCAGTTCTTC. Its translation: CASSVVRAGTGINEQFF.

The chain uses TRBV15 and TRBJ1-6; D may be TRBD1 (6 bases). The germline CDR1 and CDR2 sequences are LNHNV and YYDKDF (reference sequence). Between the trimmed V and J ends, which lost 1 base and 10 bases, there was a span of 14 bases. The CDR3 sequence is 15 residues long. The CDR3 loop reads CATSRGTGTRSPLHF. For the CDR3, the DNA is TGTGCCACCAGCAGAGGCACAGGGACAAGGTCACCCCTCCACTTT.